This T cell receptor (beta chain) originates from a study of T cell repertoires in cytomegalovirus infection. Across the study: Through public TCR beta signatures, both CMV infection and matching HLA type were indicated. Findings and caveats of the study: Accumulated public TCR beta family frequency recognized individuals carrying CMV together with the relevant HLA. The response measured ex vivo was dominated by TCR beta clonotypes (HLA-C-restricted and CMV-specific).

In TCRdb, the reads were re-called with MiXCR into one record per CDR3 protein. The sample gives just under 300,000 distinct CDR3 sequences, about 9.1% of which show up once; about 2.3% is in the top ten. This clonotype was detected ten times or more. The antigen remains unidentified. The receptor was derived from a human donor in good health (CMV status not recorded). Some clones in this sample may be carry-over from other donors' samples. The sample comprised PBMCs.

CDR3 residues: CSATGGVSNQPQHF. The CDR3 DNA reads TGCAGTGCTACGGGTGGGGTTAGCAATCAGCCCCAGCATTTT. V gene TRBV20-1 combines with J gene TRBJ1-5; no reliable D call. CDR1 is DFQATT, CDR2 SNEGSKA, per germline (reference sequence). The CDR3 loop spans 14 amino acids. Deletions cut 4 bases from V and 0 bases from J, with 10 bases between.